What follows describes a single TCR beta chain. Its target is not known. The data were obtained in a study of T cell clonotyping in hematopoietic cell transplantation. Study-wide points: At the given depth, recipient repertoires were over 95% de novo clonotypes. Cells were unsorted, so CD4 and CD8 contributions were not separated. Recipient TCR diversity dropped after transplant; expanded clonotypes rose from day 30 to 180.

Blood collection times were about day -28 and days 30, 100, 180 posttransplant. CDR3 length: 16 amino acids. Looked up from germline, CDR1 is LGHNA and CDR2 is YSLEER. Trimming removed 0 bases from V and 6 bases from J; junction bases left unmatched: 10. The assay was immunoSEQ multiplex PCR, and TCRdb's table has in-frame clones only and misses some. The table has about 17,000 clones, about 84% seen once; the top ten hold 4% to 4.5%. The chain employs TRBV4-3 and TRBJ1-2; TRBD1 matches 7 bases. This clonotype was obtained from a male patient over 55 who had an allogeneic stem cell transplant from a related donor, so the T cells may come from the graft donor. Some clones in this sample may be carry-over from other donors' samples. The source was PBMCs, collected 100 days after allogeneic stem cell transplant. CDR3: CASSQDPGARGNGYTF. The CDR3, as DNA: TGCGCCAGCAGCCAAGATCCAGGGGCCAGGGGGAATGGCTACACCTTC.